One and the same sample provided the 28 T cell receptor beta chains below, sequenced in a study of human CD8 memory T cell subsets. Sequencing libraries of TCR beta were made by UMI-labeled 5' RACE. For each CDR3 protein, TCRdb gives one entry from its re-call of the 5' RACE reads, without DNA. In all, the sample yields roughly 5,600 distinct CDR3 sequences. The sample consisted of CD8+ effector memory T cells (TEM) sorted from PBMCs. Regarding subset: effector memory CD8 T cells, CCR7- CD45RO+ CD95+. The receptors shown here come from a human donor in good health.

The chain combines TRBV20-1 with TRBJ2-7; TCRdb reports TRBD1, a call that lacks DNA to check it against. This CDR3 has 14 amino acids. Germline V gene sequence: CDR1 DFQATT, CDR2 SNEGSKA (reference sequence). CDR3 residues: CSARRDVGIVEQYF.

V gene TRBV28 combines with J gene TRBJ1-5; the D gene TCRdb calls, TRBD1, cannot be checked with no DNA. The CDR3 contains 14 residues. The germline CDR1 and CDR2 sequences are MDHEN and SYDVKM. CDR3 region: CASSWGQSNQPQHF. Supplemented by reference TRBV28 and TRBJ1-5, the full variable domain reads DVKVTQSSRYLVKRTGEKVFLECVQDMDHENMFWYRQDPGLGLRLIYFSYDVKMKEKGDIPEGYSVSREKKERFSLILESASTNQTSMYLCASSWGQSNQPQHFGDGTRLSIL.

The V and J genes are TRBV3-1 and TRBJ2-6. The length of the CDR3 is 15 residues. Germline CDR1 LGHDT, CDR2 YNNKEL (reference sequence). CDR3 region: CASSQGVGAAGVLTF.

This sequence joins TRBV7-2 and TRBJ2-7. Germline CDR1 SGHTA, CDR2 FQGNSA. The CDR3 is 13 amino acids. This chain's CDR3 is CASRATSSYEQYF.

Judged by frequency, this clonotype is large. V usage is TRBV29-1 and J usage is TRBJ1-1. CDR1 and CDR2 (germline): SQVTM, ANQGSEA. The CDR3 is made up of 13 amino acids. The chain's CDR3 is CSAHKAMNTEAFF. The variable domain in full, with the rest retrieved from reference TRBV29-1 and TRBJ1-1, is SAVISQKPSRDICQRGTSLTIQCQVDSQVTMMFWYRQQPGQSLTLIATANQGSEATYESGFVIDKFPISRPNLTFSTLTVSNMSPEDSSIYLCSAHKAMNTEAFFGQGTRLTVV.

This clonotype counts as medium-sized (0.01 to 0.1%) by frequency. The rearrangement uses TRBV29-1 and TRBJ1-1. The CDR3 has 12 amino acids. Germline-derived CDR1 and CDR2 are SQVTM and ANQGSEA. The CDR3 sequence: CSVVEAHTEAFF.

The chain carries TRBV28 and TRBJ2-1; TCRdb's D call of TRBD1 is untestable without DNA. The CDR3 length is 13 residues. Germline CDR1 is MDHEN and CDR2 is SYDVKM. The CDR3: CASSLGGWNEQFF.

The V call is TRBV7-6, the J call TRBJ2-2; the D gene TCRdb calls, TRBD2, cannot be checked with no DNA. Germline V gives CDR1 SGHVS, CDR2 FNYEAQ. CDR3 length equals 18 residues. The CDR3 sequence: CASSSPGGAGLETGELFF.

V is TRBV5-4 and J is TRBJ2-1; TCRdb selects TRBD1, and the lack of DNA leaves this call unchecked. The length of the CDR3 is 16 residues. Per germline, CDR1 SGHNT and CDR2 YYREEE (reference sequence). The CDR3 here is CASSPPDGSSYNEQFF.

V and J are TRBV6-4 and TRBJ2-3; TCRdb's D call, TRBD1, is unchecked because there is no DNA. The CDR3 loop spans 14 amino acids. In germline, CDR1 is MRHNA, CDR2 SNTAGT. The CDR3 sequence: CASSDGQGADTQYF.

The chain recombines TRBV6-2 or TRBV6-3 with TRBJ2-1; TCRdb selects TRBD2, and the lack of DNA leaves this call unchecked. Germline V gene sequence: CDR1 MNHEY, CDR2 SVGEGT. The CDR3 sequence is 16 residues long. The CDR3 here is CASSYSTAGGPYEQFF.

This clonotype is medium-sized by frequency. The CDR3 sequence: CSARGGRENNEQFF. The gene calls are TRBV20-1 and TRBJ2-1; the D call of TRBD2 rests on TCRdb alone, since no DNA is present to check it. This CDR3 comprises 14 residues. CDR1 is DFQATT, CDR2 SNEGSKA, per germline (reference sequence).

The chain couples TRBV5-4 to TRBJ2-3; checking the TCRdb D call of TRBD1 is not possible without DNA. CDR3 length: 14 residues. Per germline, CDR1 SGHNT and CDR2 YYREEE (reference sequence). CDR3 loop: CASSYAGPEDTQYF.

The chain links TRBV12-3 or TRBV12-4 to TRBJ2-2. The CDR3 sequence is 12 residues long. CDR3 amino acids: CASSLGTGELFF.

The V gene is TRBV29-1, the J gene TRBJ1-2. Germline V CDR1 and CDR2: SQVTM, ANQGSEA. The CDR3 length is 13 residues. The CDR3 reads CSALKVESDGYTF.

The genes are TRBV20-1 and TRBJ1-5; checking the TCRdb D call of TRBD1 is not possible without DNA. Germline lookup yields CDR1 DFQATT and CDR2 SNEGSKA (reference sequence). The CDR3 length is 14 residues. CDR3: CSARVPTGGQPQHF.

The V gene is TRBV5-4, the J gene TRBJ2-7; TCRdb selects TRBD1, and the lack of DNA leaves this call unchecked. CDR1 is SGHNT, CDR2 YYREEE, per germline (reference sequence). The CDR3 has 15 amino acids. The CDR3 loop reads CASSLRGVASYEQYF.

The rearrangement joins TRBV7-9 to TRBJ2-7. Germline values: CDR1 SEHNR, CDR2 FQNEAQ (reference sequence). CDR3 length: 14 residues. CDR3 in amino acids: CASSLVGSSYEQYF.

The chain links TRBV18 to TRBJ1-5. CDR1 is KGHSH and CDR2 is LQKENI in the germline V gene. The CDR3 is 15 residues long. CDR3: CASSPGQGHNQPQHF.

V usage is TRBV27 and J usage is TRBJ2-7; TCRdb calls TRBD1, which cannot be checked without DNA. The CDR3 is 16 residues long. Germline assignment: CDR1 MNHEY and CDR2 SMNVEV (reference sequence). The CDR3 is CASSPLRDRGSYEQYF.

Frequency places this clonotype as medium-sized. The genes are TRBV28 and TRBJ2-7; TCRdb picks TRBD1, but there is no DNA to check that call. This CDR3 contains 13 residues. Germline lookup yields CDR1 MDHEN and CDR2 SYDVKM. The CDR3 loop is CASSLTGNYEQYF.

This chain uses TRBV12-3 or TRBV12-4 with TRBJ1-6. The CDR3 extends over 13 amino acids. Here the CDR3 reads CASSESTNSPLHF.

The V and J genes are TRBV12-3 or TRBV12-4 and TRBJ1-1; absent DNA, TCRdb's TRBD1 call cannot be checked. CDR3 length: 13 amino acids. Here the CDR3 reads CASSSGVSTEAFF.

The V gene is TRBV11-1, the J gene TRBJ2-7. Germline-derived CDR1 and CDR2 are SGHAT and FQDESV (reference sequence). This CDR3 has 13 amino acids. The chain's CDR3 is CASSLDNTYEQYF.

The V gene is TRBV7-9, the J gene TRBJ2-5; TCRdb picks TRBD1, but there is no DNA to check that call. The CDR3 is 16 amino acids. Per the germline V gene, CDR1 is SEHNR and CDR2 is FQNEAQ (reference sequence). The CDR3 spells CASSSMGQGARETQYF.

The rearrangement uses TRBV25-1 and TRBJ2-1. The CDR3 runs to 12 residues. Germline CDR1 reads MGHDK; CDR2 reads SYGVNS. CDR3: CASSEDYNEQFF. Looking up the rest from reference TRBV25-1 and TRBJ2-1 gives the full variable domain: EADIYQTPRYLVIGTGKKITLECSQTMGHDKMYWYQQDPGMELHLIHYSYGVNSTEKGDLSSESTVSRIRTEHFPLTLESARPSHTSQYLCASSEDYNEQFFGPGTRLTVL.

The V call is TRBV30, the J call TRBJ2-1; with no DNA, the TCRdb D assignment of TRBD1 cannot be verified. The CDR3 has 13 residues. Germline loops: CDR1 GTSNPN, CDR2 SVGIG (reference sequence). This CDR3 reads CACRVGTYNEQFF. Full variable domain (remainder filled in from reference TRBV30 and TRBJ2-1): SQTIHQWPATLVQPVGSPLSLECTVEGTSNPNLYWYRQAAGRGLQLLFYSVGIGQISSEVPQNLSASRPQDRQFILSSKKLLLSDSGFYLCACRVGTYNEQFFGPGTRLTVL.

The chain carries TRBV28 and TRBJ1-2; TCRdb names TRBD1, which stays unverified in the absence of DNA. The CDR3 contains 15 residues. Germline V gene sequence: CDR1 MDHEN, CDR2 SYDVKM. This chain's CDR3 is CASSLPLGQPYGYTF.